What follows describes a single T cell receptor beta chain. The sample has other DNA sequences that encode this CDR3 too. These data originate in a study of cytomegalovirus exposure and HLA in healthy donors. Across the study: Earlier, 100 million to 130 million unique TCR beta sequences were recovered from roughly 180 million T cells by an analysis.

Per the germline V gene, CDR1 is MGHRA and CDR2 is YSYEKL. Trimming pared 1 base from V and 1 base from J, leaving 7 bases between. CDR3 length equals 14 residues. The PCR employed 60 Vbeta primers together with 13 Jbeta primers. The method was immunoSEQ multiplex PCR; TCRdb's version includes in-frame clones alone and lacks a portion of them. The table has approximately 110,000 clones, roughly 71% seen once. The clonotype originates from an older woman in good health and CMV-seropositive. This chain connects TRBV4-1 to TRBJ2-5; D gene uncertain. Sequencing was carried out using PBMCs. The CDR3 here is CASSQVGLQETQYF. The CDR3, as DNA: TGCGCCAGCAGCCAAGTTGGCCTCCAAGAGACCCAGTACTTC.